A single sample is the source of the 3 T cell receptor beta chains below, sequenced in a study of blood T cell repertoires in COVID-19. Libraries were prepared by immunoSEQ multiplex PCR; TCRdb keeps only in-frame clonotypes and omits some of them. The sample lists approximately 21,000 clones, 79% occurring once. The sequenced sample consisted of peripheral blood. Receptors were obtained from a man older than 75 with acute or convalescent COVID-19.

The V call is TRBV9, the J call TRBJ2-1; 7 positions agree with TRBD2. V was clipped by 3 bases and J by 0 bases; unmatched bases: 15. The CDR3 runs 19 residues. Germline V gives CDR1 SGDLS, CDR2 YYNGEE. The CDR3 coding sequence is TGTGCCAGCAGCGAAAGGGACTACCGTGCAACGATCTCCTACAATGAGCAGTTCTTC. Translation: CASSERDYRATISYNEQFF.

The genes are TRBV29-1 and TRBJ2-6; 7 nucleotides line up with TRBD1. J was trimmed by 3 bases and V by 3 bases; bases with no gene match: 11. This CDR3 spans 17 amino acids. The germline CDR1 and CDR2 sequences are SQVTM and ANQGSEA. The CDR3 spells CSVDLQGNLGGANVLTF. The CDR3 DNA reads as TGCAGCGTTGATTTACAGGGGAATTTAGGTGGGGCCAACGTCCTGACTTTC.

The gene calls are TRBV15 and TRBJ1-2, with TRBD1 identical over 8 bases. The junction had 8 bases not matched to a gene; V was cut back by 2 bases and J by 0 bases. CDR3 size: 17 residues. CDR1 and CDR2 (germline): LNHNV, YYDKDF (reference sequence). The DNA of the CDR3 is TGTGCCACCAGCAGACCTCTTGGACAGGGAACTAACTATGGCTACACCTTC. Protein sequence: CATSRPLGQGTNYGYTF.